This TCR beta chain was recovered during a study of blood T cell repertoires in COVID-19. Across the study: Material from acute and convalescent COVID-19 was sourced from the United States, Italy and Spain. In each case, the material was cDNA or gDNA derived from T cells, B-cell-depleted T cells, or PBMCs.

The assay was immunoSEQ multiplex PCR, and TCRdb's table has in-frame clones only and misses some. The sample has around 200,000 clones; about 86% are singletons. Sequences were obtained from peripheral blood. This receptor was taken from a woman of 80 years or more in a cohort sampled during active or convalescent COVID-19.

CDR3 DNA: TGTGCCAGCAGTGGGGACAGGGGTACCGGGGAGCTGTTTTTT. Amino acids: CASSGDRGTGELFF. V is TRBV2 and J is TRBJ2-2; 10 nucleotides line up with TRBD1. The CDR3 covers 14 residues. The V gene end was trimmed by 4 bases and the J gene end by 5 bases; junction bases not matched to a gene: 1. Germline V gene lookup returns CDR1 SNHLY and CDR2 FYNNEI.